This TCR beta chain was obtained from a study of control samples from healthy donors and cancer patients. Only in-frame clones appear in the TCRdb table, and some are missing; sequencing was by immunoSEQ multiplex PCR. This table has 90,000 to 130,000 clones, over 75% appearing once. J gave up 4 bases and V 4 bases, and 13 bases lay outside the gene matches. Per the germline V gene, CDR1 is SGHRS and CDR2 is YFSETQ. This CDR3 comprises 17 residues. Sequenced material: PBMCs. V and J are TRBV5-1 and TRBJ2-5; 10 bases agree with TRBD1. This receptor was obtained from a woman aged 60-75 years with lung cancer. The CDR3 region is CASSRISTGGKGETQYF. Written as DNA, the CDR3 is TGCGCCAGCAGCCGGATCTCGACAGGGGGCAAGGGAGAGACCCAGTACTTC.